This T cell receptor beta chain emerged from a study of blood T cell repertoires in COVID-19 (dated by TCRdb to between 2020 and 2021). Some background on the complete study: Collaborator samples came from the United States, Italy and Spain and covered acute and convalescent phases of COVID-19. The prospective study material was composed of cDNA or gDNA derived from T cells, B-cell-depleted T cells, or PBMCs. The dataset comprised deeply sampled blood TCRbeta repertoires from subjects exposed to, actively infected with, or recovered from COVID-19. The repertoires were made available in a free public database intended to serve as a resource for research on the immune response to SARS-CoV-2. The samples were drawn from the first 160 participants of the ongoing ImmuneRACE study and from 1,254 subjects provided by 6 global collaborators. Nearly every sample came with metadata listing a de-identified subject ID, COVID-19 status, age in years and sex. Where available, HLA class I and class II types were taken from metadata supplied by the sample provider and were not determined by assay-based typing. Points the paper makes about the study in general: The amount of clinical and demographic metadata varied by source and participant and was provided uncurated.

For this clone: Its antigen has not been determined. The sample holds no much larger clone one base away, and base qualities are not on file.

The immunoSEQ Assay, a bias-controlled multiplex PCR, was used to amplify TCRbeta CDR3 regions from genomic DNA. In the authors' own workflow: The number of nucleated cells in each sample was estimated from the amplification of reference gene primers within the assay. To quantify the absolute abundance of each unique TCRbeta CDR3 rearrangement, sequence reads were collapsed and filtered. Productive Simpson clonality was computed per sample as the square root of Simpson's diversity index over productive rearrangements. The source is immuneACCESS, and TCRdb retained only in-frame sequences with V and J called. Part of the clones is not carried over; for the studies checked, unresolved V genes explain less than half of this, and the remainder is unexplained. Clonal size and the V and J genes are those of that table, whereas D and trimming came from the DNA. This sample gives around 120,000 clones in total; around 90% of them show up just once. The ten top clones hold roughly 8% of the sample.

Whole blood was collected in K2EDTA tubes by collaborating institutions according to the institutions' own protocols. For TCRbeta analysis, collaborators shipped samples in one of three forms: frozen whole blood, isolated PBMCs, or DNA extracted from either of those sample types. Deletion took 1 base off V and 4 bases off J, with a span of 8 bases between the germline ends. As encoded in the germline V gene, CDR1 is MGHRA while CDR2 is YSYEKL. The CDR3 holds 14 amino acids from the cysteine to the phenylalanine. The DNA shown is the 42-base CDR3, in frame from base 1. The chain uses TRBV4-1 and TRBJ2-1, with no confidently assigned D gene. The TCR was taken from a human donor in a cohort sampled during active COVID-19. The sequenced sample was peripheral blood. The bases read TGCGCCAGCAGCCAAGCGACACCATACAATGAGCAGTTCTTC. Translated, it gives CASSQATPYNEQFF.